This TCR beta chain was observed in a study of T-cell memory formation after mild COVID-19. This clonotype was recorded a few times. A 5'RACE reaction primed in the constant segment made cDNA libraries of TCR alpha and TCR beta, and these carried sample barcodes and UMIs. One entry per CDR3 protein results from TCRdb running MiXCR on the 5' RACE reads. The sample holds 100,000 or so distinct CDR3 sequences, roughly 11% seen once. The ends were cut back, 0 bases at V and 2 bases at J, with 16 bases in the middle. CDR3 length equals 17 residues. From germline, CDR1 is LGHNA and CDR2 YSLEER. The source is a man aged 18 to 30 who had mild COVID-19 (a few samples of this study predate the infection). Cell type and time point are not known. This chain uses TRBV4-3 with TRBJ1-1; possibly TRBD1 for D (5 bases). The sequenced material came from PBMCs or a T cell subset sorted from them (not recorded which). The CDR3 region is CASSQEPGDWLNTEAFF. The CDR3 nucleotides are TGCGCCAGCAGCCAAGAACCGGGGGACTGGTTAAACACTGAAGCTTTCTTT.